Detailed here is one T cell receptor (beta chain). What it recognizes is unknown. Nominal health characterized the donors when sampled, though unrecorded immune exposures were likely. PCR involved 60 Vbeta and 13 Jbeta primers. Assay used: immunoSEQ multiplex PCR; TCRdb lists only in-frame clones, some missing. This sample has roughly 80,000 clones, with 67% found just once. These data come from a study of cytomegalovirus exposure and HLA in healthy donors. Study summary: Ancestry clustering placed 81% of a few hundred genotyped donors in the Caucasian-associated cluster. Study outcomes and limitations: Researchers reported in a later analysis that a missense DCLRE1C variant was tied to TCR beta V- and J-gene trimming. A later analysis revealed that TCR association rates differed between HLA loci, peaking at DRB1 and bottoming out at HLA-C.

The CDR3 runs to 15 residues. Germline V gene sequence: CDR1 MNHNY, CDR2 SVGAGI (reference sequence). V dropped 4 bases and J dropped 8; count of bases not matched to a gene: 7. The TCR originated in a woman between 45 and 65 years old in good health and CMV-seropositive. This sequence joins TRBV6-6 and TRBJ2-4; the match to TRBD1 covers 11 bases. Sequencing was done on a sample of PBMCs. CDR3 sequence: CASSSSGTGGDIQYF. The CDR3 DNA is TGTGCCAGCAGTTCTTCCGGGACAGGGGGTGACATTCAGTACTTC.